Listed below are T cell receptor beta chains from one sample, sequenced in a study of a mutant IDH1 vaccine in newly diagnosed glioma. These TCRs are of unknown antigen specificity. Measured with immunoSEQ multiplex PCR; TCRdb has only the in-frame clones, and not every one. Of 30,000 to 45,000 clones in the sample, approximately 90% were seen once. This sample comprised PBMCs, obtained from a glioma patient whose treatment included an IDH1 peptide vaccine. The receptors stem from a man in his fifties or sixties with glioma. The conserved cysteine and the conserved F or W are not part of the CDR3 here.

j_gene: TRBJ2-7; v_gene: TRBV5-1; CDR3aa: ASLRDGSYEQY
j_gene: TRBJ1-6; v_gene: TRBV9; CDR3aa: ASGGSPLH
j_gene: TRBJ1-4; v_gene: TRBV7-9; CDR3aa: ASSATNEKLF
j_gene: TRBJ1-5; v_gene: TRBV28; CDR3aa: ASRPVTGIQPQH
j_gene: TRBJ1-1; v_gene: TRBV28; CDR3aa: ASSLLTGRGDTEAF
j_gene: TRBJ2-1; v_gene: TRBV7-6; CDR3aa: ASSLEAREDYNEQF
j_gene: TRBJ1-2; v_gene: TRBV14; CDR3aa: ASSQGLNRGHYGYT
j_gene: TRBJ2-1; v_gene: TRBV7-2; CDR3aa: ASSLLVGNEQF
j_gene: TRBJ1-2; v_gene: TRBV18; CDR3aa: ASSPQFSGDYGYT
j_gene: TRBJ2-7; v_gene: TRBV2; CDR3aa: ASSEEGTLTYEQY
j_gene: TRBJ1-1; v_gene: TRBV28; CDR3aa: ASSLAGVGIRTEAF
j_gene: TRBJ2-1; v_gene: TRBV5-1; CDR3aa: ASSSYGDSYNEQF
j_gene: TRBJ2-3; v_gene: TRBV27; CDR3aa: ASSSLGSTDTQY
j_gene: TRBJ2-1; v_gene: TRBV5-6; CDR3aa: ASSLVGGNEQF
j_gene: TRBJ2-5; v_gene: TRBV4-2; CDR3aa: ASSQVSAETQY
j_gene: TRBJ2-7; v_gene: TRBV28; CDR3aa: ASRTSVTYEQY
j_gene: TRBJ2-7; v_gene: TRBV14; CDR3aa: ASTPQGYSYEQY
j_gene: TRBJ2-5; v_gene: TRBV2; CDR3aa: ASRPDRGETQY
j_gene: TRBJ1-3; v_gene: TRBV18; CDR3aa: ASSPDAGPSGNTIY
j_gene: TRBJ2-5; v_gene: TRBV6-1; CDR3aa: ASGMGGTQY
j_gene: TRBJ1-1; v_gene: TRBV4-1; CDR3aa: ASSQDPRQEALFTEAF
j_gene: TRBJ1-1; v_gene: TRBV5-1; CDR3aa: ASSLVGGMNTEAF
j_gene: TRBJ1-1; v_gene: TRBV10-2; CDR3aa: ASIGVRTEAF
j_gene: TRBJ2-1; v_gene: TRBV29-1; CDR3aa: SPRLAGGPGYNEQF
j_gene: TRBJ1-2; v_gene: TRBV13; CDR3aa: ASSLVGQGDGYT
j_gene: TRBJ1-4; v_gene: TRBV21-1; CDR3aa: ASSKAAGTNEKLF